The clone carrying this TCR beta chain was seen a single time. Reverse transcription used about 0.45 to 1 ug RNA and random hexamers. Each CDR3 protein is one row after TCRdb ran MiXCR on the immunoSEQ multiplex PCR reads. The sample records about 150,000 distinct CDR3 sequences, around 96% being singletons. V was pared by 3 bases and J by 3 bases, with 15 bases between. The CDR3 runs to 15 residues. Germline CDR1 LGHNA, CDR2 YSLEER. The source of the sample is a study of CD8 T cells in Susac syndrome. What was sequenced was CD8+ T cells from PBMCs. The rearrangement links TRBV4-3 to TRBJ2-7; TRBD1 is a possible D gene (6 bases). The sequence derives from a human donor with multiple sclerosis. The DNA for the CDR3 is TGCGCCAGCAGCCAGGGACATGGACGGAGCTACGAGCAGTACTTC. Its translation is CASSQGHGRSYEQYF.